Listed below are T cell receptor beta chains from one sample, sequenced in a study of CD8 T cells in Susac syndrome. TCRdb redid the calling of the immunoSEQ multiplex PCR reads with MiXCR, one entry per CDR3 protein. The sample includes some 130,000 distinct CDR3 sequences, around 91% of them seen just once. The material sequenced was CD8+ T cells from PBMCs. The receptors originated from a human donor with multiple sclerosis. CDR3s include the opening cysteine and the closing phenylalanine or tryptophan. Fields, in order: V gene, CDR3 protein.

V gene: TRBV9
CDR3 protein: CASSPQTGLQETQYF

V gene: TRBV30
CDR3 protein: CAWSALGGETQYF

V gene: TRBV11-2
CDR3 protein: CASSLGVEAKNIQYF

V gene: TRBV29-1
CDR3 protein: CSVVLRSWEQYF

V gene: TRBV6-2/TRBV6-3
CDR3 protein: CASTMTDVNTEAFF

V gene: TRBV4-1
CDR3 protein: CASSQERGRRSDNEQFF

V gene: TRBV2
CDR3 protein: CASSFLGDEQFF

V gene: TRBV6-1
CDR3 protein: CATRLGELFF

V gene: TRBV7-9
CDR3 protein: CASSFKQGYEQYF

V gene: TRBV2
CDR3 protein: CASRSGTRTIYGYTF

V gene: TRBV6-6
CDR3 protein: CASSSPGDQPQHF

V gene: TRBV6-6
CDR3 protein: CASSYSRASEETQYF

V gene: TRBV2
CDR3 protein: CASRVTTGPGTEAFF

V gene: TRBV2
CDR3 protein: CASSRGAYTGELFF

V gene: TRBV20-1
CDR3 protein: CSCIAGGPSDTQYF

V gene: TRBV7-9
CDR3 protein: CASSTTSGSFYEQYF

V gene: TRBV10-3
CDR3 protein: CAISEMGVTDTQYF

V gene: TRBV5-6
CDR3 protein: CASSLRRAKNIQYF

V gene: TRBV3-1
CDR3 protein: CASRMEDDYGYTF

V gene: TRBV7-6
CDR3 protein: CASSWGTGTDEQYF

V gene: TRBV9
CDR3 protein: CASSVGGLAEAFF

V gene: TRBV6-6
CDR3 protein: CASSYHWRGQAYEQYF

V gene: TRBV7-8
CDR3 protein: CASSLGTSVNNEQFF

V gene: TRBV1
CDR3 protein: CTSSHPQGAYEQYF

V gene: TRBV19
CDR3 protein: CASSIYHDSNQPQHF

V gene: TRBV4-2
CDR3 protein: CASSQEWTGSYEQYF

V gene: TRBV7-8
CDR3 protein: CASSLWAPTSVFPNEQYF

V gene: TRBV7-8
CDR3 protein: CASSPPDGKTISPSIF

V gene: TRBV19
CDR3 protein: CASSPGDTEAFF

V gene: TRBV19
CDR3 protein: CASRREDWNEQFF

V gene: TRBV9
CDR3 protein: CASSVAGREETQYF